Here is one TCR beta chain with its context. Antigen unknown. Germline V gene lookup returns CDR1 LNHDA and CDR2 SQIVND (reference sequence). This CDR3 spans 16 amino acids. The V gene lost 6 bases and the J gene lost 3 bases, with 17 bases spanning the gap. The data are from a study of vaccination effects on CD4 cells after COVID-19. About the research overall: Post-vaccine sampling occurred a median 72 days after the second dose.

Sequencing was performed with immunoSEQ multiplex PCR; in TCRdb, only in-frame clones are kept and a portion is missing. The sample lists under 35,000 clones; roughly 71% were seen once. Antigen-specific CD4+ T cells expanded by the ViraFEST assay with viral peptide pools were then sequenced. Culture proceeded for approximately 10 days, and CD4+ T cells were then isolated. It was two doses of either the BNT162b2 or mRNA-1273 vaccine that participants received. This TCR derives from a human donor who received a COVID-19 vaccine. The chain couples TRBV19 to TRBJ1-4; perhaps TRBD1 as D (6 bases). This specimen was CD4+ T cells from PBMCs cultured with HCoV-NL63 spike peptides, taken after COVID-19 vaccination. The CDR3 coding sequence is TGTGCCAGTAGCCGAACCCCACAGGGTTCTAATGAAAAACTGTTTTTT. Translation: CASSRTPQGSNEKLFF.